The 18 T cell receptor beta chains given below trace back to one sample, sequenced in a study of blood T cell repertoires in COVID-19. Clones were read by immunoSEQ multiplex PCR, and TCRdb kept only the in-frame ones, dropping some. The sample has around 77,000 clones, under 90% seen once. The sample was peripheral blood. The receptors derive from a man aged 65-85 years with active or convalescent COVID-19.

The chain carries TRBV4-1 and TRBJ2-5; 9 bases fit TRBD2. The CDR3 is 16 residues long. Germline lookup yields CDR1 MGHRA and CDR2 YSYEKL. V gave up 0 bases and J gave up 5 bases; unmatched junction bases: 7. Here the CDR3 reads CASSQDGSGRTETQYF. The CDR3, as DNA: TGCGCCAGCAGCCAAGACGGGAGCGGGAGGACGGAGACCCAGTACTTC.

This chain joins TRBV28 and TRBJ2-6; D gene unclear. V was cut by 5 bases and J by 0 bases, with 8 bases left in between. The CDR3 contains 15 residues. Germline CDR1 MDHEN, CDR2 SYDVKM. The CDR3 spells CASSTQDSGANVLTF. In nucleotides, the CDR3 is TGTGCCAGCAGTACCCAGGACTCTGGGGCCAACGTCCTGACTTTC.

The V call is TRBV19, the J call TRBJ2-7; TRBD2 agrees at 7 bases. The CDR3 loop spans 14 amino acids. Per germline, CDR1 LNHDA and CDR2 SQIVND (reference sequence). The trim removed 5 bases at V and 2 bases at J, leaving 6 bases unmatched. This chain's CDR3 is CASSDREDPYEQYF. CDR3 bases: TGTGCCAGTAGTGACCGGGAGGACCCCTACGAGCAGTACTTC. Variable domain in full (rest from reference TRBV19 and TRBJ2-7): DGGITQSPKYLFRKEGQNVTLSCEQNLNHDAMYWYRQDPGQGLRLIYYSQIVNDFQKGDIAEGYSVSREKKESFPLTVTSAQKNPTAFYLCASSDREDPYEQYFGPGTRLTVT.

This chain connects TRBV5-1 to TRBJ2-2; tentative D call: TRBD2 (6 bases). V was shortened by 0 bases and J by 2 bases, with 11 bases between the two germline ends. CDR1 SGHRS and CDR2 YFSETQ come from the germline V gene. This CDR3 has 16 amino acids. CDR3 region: CASSLDPGVNTGELFF. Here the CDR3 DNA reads TGCGCCAGCAGCTTGGATCCGGGGGTTAACACCGGGGAGCTGTTTTTT.

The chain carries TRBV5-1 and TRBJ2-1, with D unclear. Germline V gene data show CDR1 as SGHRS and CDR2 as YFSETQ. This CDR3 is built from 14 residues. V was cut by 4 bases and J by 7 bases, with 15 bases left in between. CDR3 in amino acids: CASSVQSPLNEQFF. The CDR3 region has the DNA TGCGCCAGCAGCGTACAGTCGCCTCTGAATGAGCAGTTCTTC.

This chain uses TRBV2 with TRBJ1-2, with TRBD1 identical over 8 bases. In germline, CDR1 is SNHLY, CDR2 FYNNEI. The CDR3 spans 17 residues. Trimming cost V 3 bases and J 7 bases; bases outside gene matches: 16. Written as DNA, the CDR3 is TGTGCCAGCAGTGAGTTCGGGACAGGAGGGGCTGTATTTGGCTACACCTTC. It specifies CASSEFGTGGAVFGYTF.

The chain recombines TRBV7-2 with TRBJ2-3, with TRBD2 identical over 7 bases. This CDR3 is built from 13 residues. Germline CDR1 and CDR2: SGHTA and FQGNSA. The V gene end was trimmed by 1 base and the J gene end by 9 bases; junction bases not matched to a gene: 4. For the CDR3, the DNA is TGTGCCAGCAGCTTAGGGGGACTACCAACGCAGTATTTT. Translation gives CASSLGGLPTQYF.

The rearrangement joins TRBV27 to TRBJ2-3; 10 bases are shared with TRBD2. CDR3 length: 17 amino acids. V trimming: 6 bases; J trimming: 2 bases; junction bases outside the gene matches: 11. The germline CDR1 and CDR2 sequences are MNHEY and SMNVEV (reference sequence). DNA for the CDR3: TGTGCCAGCAGCCACTATGTCCTAGCGGGAGTCACAGATACGCAGTATTTT. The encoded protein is CASSHYVLAGVTDTQYF.

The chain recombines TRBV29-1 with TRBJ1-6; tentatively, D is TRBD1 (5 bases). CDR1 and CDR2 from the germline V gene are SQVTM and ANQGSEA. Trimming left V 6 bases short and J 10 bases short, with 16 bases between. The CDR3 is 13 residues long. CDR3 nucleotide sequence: TGCAGCGTGAGAGACAGTTCAGGCTCACCCCTCCACTTT. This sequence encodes CSVRDSSGSPLHF.

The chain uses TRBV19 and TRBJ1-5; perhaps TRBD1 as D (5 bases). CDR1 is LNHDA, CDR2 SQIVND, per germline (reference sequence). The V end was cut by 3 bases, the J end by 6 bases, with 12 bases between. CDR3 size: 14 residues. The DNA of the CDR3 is TGTGCCAGTAGTATCCTATCAGGGCCTCAGCCCCAGCATTTT. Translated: CASSILSGPQPQHF. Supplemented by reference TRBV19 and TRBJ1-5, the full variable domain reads DGGITQSPKYLFRKEGQNVTLSCEQNLNHDAMYWYRQDPGQGLRLIYYSQIVNDFQKGDIAEGYSVSREKKESFPLTVTSAQKNPTAFYLCASSILSGPQPQHFGDGTRLSIL.

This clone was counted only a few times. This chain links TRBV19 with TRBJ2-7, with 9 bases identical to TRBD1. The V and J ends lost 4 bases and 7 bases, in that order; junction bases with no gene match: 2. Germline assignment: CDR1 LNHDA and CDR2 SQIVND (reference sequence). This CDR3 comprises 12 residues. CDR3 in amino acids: CASSRTGVEQYF. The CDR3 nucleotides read TGTGCCAGTAGTAGGACAGGGGTGGAGCAGTACTTC.

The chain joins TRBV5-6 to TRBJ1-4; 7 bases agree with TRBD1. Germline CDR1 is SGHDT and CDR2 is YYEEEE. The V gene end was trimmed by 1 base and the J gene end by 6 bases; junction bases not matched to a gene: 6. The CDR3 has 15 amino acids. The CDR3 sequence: CASSLSGQLHEKLFF. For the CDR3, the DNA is TGTGCCAGCAGCTTGTCGGGACAGTTACATGAAAAACTGTTTTTT.

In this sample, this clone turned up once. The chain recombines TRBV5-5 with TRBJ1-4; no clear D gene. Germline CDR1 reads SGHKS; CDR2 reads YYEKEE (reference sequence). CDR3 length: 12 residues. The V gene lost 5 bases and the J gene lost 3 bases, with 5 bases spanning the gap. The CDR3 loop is CASRGANEKLFF. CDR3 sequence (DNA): TGTGCCAGCAGGGGAGCTAATGAAAAACTGTTTTTT.

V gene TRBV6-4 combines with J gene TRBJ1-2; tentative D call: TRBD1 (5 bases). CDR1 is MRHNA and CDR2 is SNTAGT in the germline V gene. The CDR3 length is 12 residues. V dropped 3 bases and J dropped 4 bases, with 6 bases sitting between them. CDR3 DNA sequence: TGTGCCAGCAGTGATCAGGGCTATGGCTACACCTTC. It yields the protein CASSDQGYGYTF.

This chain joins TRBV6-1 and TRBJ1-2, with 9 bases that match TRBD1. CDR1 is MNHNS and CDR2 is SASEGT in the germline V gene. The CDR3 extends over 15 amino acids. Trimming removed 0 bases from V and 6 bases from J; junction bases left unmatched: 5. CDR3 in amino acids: CASSEAGTGPNGYTF. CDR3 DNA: TGTGCCAGCAGTGAAGCAGGGACAGGGCCCAATGGCTACACCTTC.

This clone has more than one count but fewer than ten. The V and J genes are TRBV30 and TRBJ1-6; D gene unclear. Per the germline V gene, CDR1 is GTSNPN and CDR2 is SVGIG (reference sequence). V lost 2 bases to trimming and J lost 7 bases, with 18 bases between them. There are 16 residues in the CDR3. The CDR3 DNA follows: TGTGCCTGGAGTAAAGGACTCTCTGAACGCAATTCACCCCTCCACTTT. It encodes CAWSKGLSERNSPLHF.

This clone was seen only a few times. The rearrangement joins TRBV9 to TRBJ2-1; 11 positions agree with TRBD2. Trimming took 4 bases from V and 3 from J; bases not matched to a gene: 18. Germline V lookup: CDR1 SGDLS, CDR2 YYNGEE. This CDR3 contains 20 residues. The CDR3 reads CASSIRCAWKLAGVYNEQFF. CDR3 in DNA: TGTGCCAGCAGCATACGTTGTGCTTGGAAACTAGCGGGAGTCTACAATGAGCAGTTCTTC.

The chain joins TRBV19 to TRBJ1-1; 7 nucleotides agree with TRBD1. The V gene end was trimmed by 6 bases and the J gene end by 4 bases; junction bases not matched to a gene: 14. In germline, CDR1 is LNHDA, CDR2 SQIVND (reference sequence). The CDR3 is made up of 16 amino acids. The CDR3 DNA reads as TGTGCCAGTAGGGCACAGGGGATTCTCGGGAGCACTGAAGCTTTCTTT. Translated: CASRAQGILGSTEAFF.